Listed below are T cell receptor beta chains from one sample, sequenced in a study of early T cells in non-severe SARS-CoV-2 infection. From the 5' RACE reads, TCRdb called clonotypes with MiXCR, one entry per CDR3 protein. The repertoire includes around 32,000 distinct CDR3 sequences, about 5.7% of them detected once, and roughly 5.7% sits in the top ten. The sample was whole blood. The receptors were gathered from an adult who was a healthcare worker with PCR-confirmed SARS-CoV-2 infection or an uninfected control (not recorded which). Both conserved end residues are part of each CDR3. The D gene is left open where the match is weak. Clone size is shown for a subset of rows, as once, few, many or a class of expanded clone.

TRBJ2-1,TRBD2,many,TRBV18,TGTGCCAGCTCACAAGCGGGGGGAGACAATGAGCAGTTCTTC,CASSQAGGDNEQFF
TRBJ1-4,-,few,TRBV12-3/TRBV12-4,TGTGCCAGCAGTCAATTGCCCCAATATGAAAAACTGTTTTTT,CASSQLPQYEKLFF
TRBJ2-5,TRBD1,-,TRBV5-4,TGTGCCAGCAGCCGAGGTGGAGACAGGGGTTACCAAGAGACCCAGTACTTC,CASSRGGDRGYQETQYF
TRBJ1-1,-,many,TRBV7-2,TGTGCCAGCAGCTTAGACGTTCAGGTCTCTGAAGCTTTCTTT,CASSLDVQVSEAFF
TRBJ2-1,TRBD2,medium-sized,TRBV19,TGTGCCAGTAGTATACCTAGCGGGGGAGGGTACGAGCAGTTCTTC,CASSIPSGGGYEQFF
TRBJ1-2,-,many,TRBV9,TGTGCCAGCAGCGTAACGGTAAACTATGGCTACACCTTC,CASSVTVNYGYTF
TRBJ2-5,TRBD1,few,TRBV7-2,TGTGCCAGCAGCTTCCCGACAGGGGCAGAGACCCAGTACTTC,CASSFPTGAETQYF
TRBJ2-2,-,many,TRBV12-3/TRBV12-4,TGTGCCAGTGTGCGGGACGCTCAAACCGGGGAGCTGTTTTTT,CASVRDAQTGELFF
TRBJ2-7,TRBD2,many,TRBV7-3,TGTGCCAGCAGCCCAGATAGACTAGCGGGGGGCCGCTCCTACGAGCAGTACTTC,CASSPDRLAGGRSYEQYF
TRBJ1-5,-,many,TRBV7-2,TGTGCCAGCAGCTTAATAGGAGGGGGGTCGGATCAGCCCCAGCATTTT,CASSLIGGGSDQPQHF
TRBJ1-1,-,many,TRBV7-6,TGTGCCAGCAGCTTGAACAGCGATGGTGAAGCTTTCTTT,CASSLNSDGEAFF
TRBJ2-3,-,medium-sized,TRBV5-1,TGCGCCAGCAGCGTCGGACAGACTACAGATACGCAGTATTTT,CASSVGQTTDTQYF
TRBJ2-1,-,-,TRBV3-1,TGTGCCAGCAGCCCCAGGGGTGGCAATGAGCAGTTCTTC,CASSPRGGNEQFF
TRBJ1-3,-,many,TRBV20-1,TGCAGTGCTCGCTCCGACGGGGGGCTCTCTGGAAACACCATATATTTT,CSARSDGGLSGNTIYF
TRBJ1-1,-,-,TRBV5-1,TGCGCCAGCAGCTTGGGACCGGGGCCGGACACTGAAGCTTTCTTT,CASSLGPGPDTEAFF
TRBJ1-2,-,many,TRBV7-9,TGTGCCAGCAGCTTATCCTTGATGGAGATTAACTATGGCTACACCTTC,CASSLSLMEINYGYTF
TRBJ2-7,-,many,TRBV7-2,TGTGCCAGCAGTTCAAGTGACGGCGAGCAGTACTTC,CASSSSDGEQYF
TRBJ2-7,-,many,TRBV27,TGTGCCAGCAGTACTACTAGCTCCGTGGACGAGCAGTACTTC,CASSTTSSVDEQYF
TRBJ2-3,-,-,TRBV6-5,TGTGCCAGCAGTTACTCTTGGGCTTCGGCGATAGATACGCAGTATTTT,CASSYSWASAIDTQYF
TRBJ1-3,-,few,TRBV6-1,TGTGCCAGCGGTAAACTCCGTCGGGGAAACACCATATATTTT,CASGKLRRGNTIYF
TRBJ1-5,-,many,TRBV7-3,TGTGCCAGCAGCGGCAAAGATAGAAGCAATCAGCCCCAGCATTTT,CASSGKDRSNQPQHF
TRBJ2-3,-,-,TRBV5-1,TGCGCCAGCAGCTTGATTCTAGAGGGTACGCAGTATTTT,CASSLILEGTQYF
TRBJ2-2,TRBD2,many,TRBV4-3,TGCGCCAGCAGCCAAGTACCCCAACTAGCGGCTAACACCGGGGAGCTGTTTTTT,CASSQVPQLAANTGELFF
TRBJ1-1,-,many,TRBV7-2,TGTGCCAGCAGCTCGCTCTTTAGAGGAAGTGAAGCTTTCTTT,CASSSLFRGSEAFF
TRBJ1-5,-,many,TRBV19,TGTGCCAGTAGTAGGGACCGTCACCGTAATCAGCCCCAGCATTTT,CASSRDRHRNQPQHF
TRBJ1-1,-,many,TRBV6-2/TRBV6-3,TGTGCCAGCAGGGGGGACACCCCGAACACTGAAGCTTTCTTT,CASRGDTPNTEAFF
TRBJ1-5,-,many,TRBV9,TGTGCCAGCAGCGTGTCCATAGGTCAGCCCCAGCATTTT,CASSVSIGQPQHF
TRBJ2-1,-,many,TRBV2,TGTGCCAGCAGTCCTCACCTCACCTACAATGAGCAGTTCTTC,CASSPHLTYNEQFF
TRBJ1-1,-,few,TRBV28,TGTGCCAGCAGTTTATCAGGGCACACTGAAGCTTTCTTT,CASSLSGHTEAFF
TRBJ2-5,TRBD1,many,TRBV24-1,TGTGCCACCAGTAGCCCCGGGACAGGGGGCGCGGAGACCCAGTACTTC,CATSSPGTGGAETQYF
TRBJ2-7,-,many,TRBV4-2,TGTGCCAGCAGCCAAGACAGCTACGGTCTAACGTGGGAGCAGTACTTC,CASSQDSYGLTWEQYF
TRBJ1-2,-,many,TRBV6-2/TRBV6-3,TGTGCCAGCAGTTACCCCACAGGGCGAGGCTACACCTTC,CASSYPTGRGYTF